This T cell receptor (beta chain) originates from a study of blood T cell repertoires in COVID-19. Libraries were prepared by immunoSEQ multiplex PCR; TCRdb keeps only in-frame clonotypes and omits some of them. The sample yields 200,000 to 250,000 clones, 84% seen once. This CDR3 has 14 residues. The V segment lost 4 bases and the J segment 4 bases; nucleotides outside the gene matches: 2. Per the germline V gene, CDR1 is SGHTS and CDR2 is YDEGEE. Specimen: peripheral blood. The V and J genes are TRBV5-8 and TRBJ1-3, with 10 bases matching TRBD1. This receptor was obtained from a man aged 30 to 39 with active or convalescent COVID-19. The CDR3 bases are TGTGCCAGCAGCCTGGGACAGGGGGGAAACACCATATATTTT. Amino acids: CASSLGQGGNTIYF.